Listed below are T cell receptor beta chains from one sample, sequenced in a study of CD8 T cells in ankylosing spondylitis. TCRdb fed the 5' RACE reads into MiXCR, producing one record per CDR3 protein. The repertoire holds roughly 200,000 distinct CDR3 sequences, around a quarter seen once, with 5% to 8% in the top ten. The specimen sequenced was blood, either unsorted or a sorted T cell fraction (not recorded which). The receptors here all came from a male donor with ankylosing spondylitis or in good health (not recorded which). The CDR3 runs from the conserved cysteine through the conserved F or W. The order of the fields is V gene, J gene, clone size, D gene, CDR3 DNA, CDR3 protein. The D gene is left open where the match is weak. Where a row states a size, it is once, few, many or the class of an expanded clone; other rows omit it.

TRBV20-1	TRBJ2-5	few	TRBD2	TGCAGTGCTAGGGGGACTAGCCGCGAGACCCAGTACTTC	CSARGTSRETQYF
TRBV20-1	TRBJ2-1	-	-	TGCAGTGCTCCCGACCCCTACAATGAGCAGTTCTTC	CSAPDPYNEQFF
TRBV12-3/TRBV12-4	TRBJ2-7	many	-	TGTGCCAGCAGACTGCAGGGAGTCCACGAGCAGTACTTC	CASRLQGVHEQYF
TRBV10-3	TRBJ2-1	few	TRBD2	TGTGCCATCAGTGAGTCCGGACTAGGCGGGAATGAGCAGTTCTTC	CAISESGLGGNEQFF
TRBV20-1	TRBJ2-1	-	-	TGCAGTGCTACTCCGGGACTTAACAATGAGCAGTTCTTC	CSATPGLNNEQFF
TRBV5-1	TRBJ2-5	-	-	TGCGCCAGCAGCTTGGGAGGCGGGGATCAAGAGACCCAGTACTTC	CASSLGGGDQETQYF
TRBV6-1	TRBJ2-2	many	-	TGTGCCAGCACCGGGGACACGAACACCGGGGAGCTGTTTTTT	CASTGDTNTGELFF
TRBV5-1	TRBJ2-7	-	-	TGCGCCAGCAGATCGGACGGGACCCTCTACGAGCAGTACTTC	CASRSDGTLYEQYF
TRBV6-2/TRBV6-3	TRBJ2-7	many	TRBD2	TGTGCCAGCAGAATAACCGGGACTAGCGACTACGAGCAGTACTTC	CASRITGTSDYEQYF
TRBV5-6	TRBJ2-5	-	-	TGTGCCAGCAGCTTTGACCAAGAGACCCAGTACTTC	CASSFDQETQYF
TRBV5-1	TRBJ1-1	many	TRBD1	TGCGCCAGCAGGGCAGGGGGCTTCACTGAAGCTTTCTTT	CASRAGGFTEAFF
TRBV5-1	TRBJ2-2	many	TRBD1	TGCGCCAGCAGCTATATCCCGGGACAGATGACCGGGGAGCTGTTTTTT	CASSYIPGQMTGELFF